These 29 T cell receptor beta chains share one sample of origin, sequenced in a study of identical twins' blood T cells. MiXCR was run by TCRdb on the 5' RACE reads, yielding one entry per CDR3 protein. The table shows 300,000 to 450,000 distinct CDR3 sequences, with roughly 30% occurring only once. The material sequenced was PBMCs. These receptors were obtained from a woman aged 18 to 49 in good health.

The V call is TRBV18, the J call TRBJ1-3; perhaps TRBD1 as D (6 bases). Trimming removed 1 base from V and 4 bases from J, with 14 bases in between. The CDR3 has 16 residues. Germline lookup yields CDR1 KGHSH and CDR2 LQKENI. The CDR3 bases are TGTGCCAGCTCACCACTCCCCAGGGGCTCCGGAAACACCATATATTTT. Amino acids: CASSPLPRGSGNTIYF. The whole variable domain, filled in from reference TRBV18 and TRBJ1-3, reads NAGVMQNPRHLVRRRGQEARLRCSPMKGHSHVYWYRQLPEEGLKFMVYLQKENIIDESGMPKERFSAEFPKEGPSILRIQQVVRGDSAAYFCASSPLPRGSGNTIYFGEGSWLTVV.

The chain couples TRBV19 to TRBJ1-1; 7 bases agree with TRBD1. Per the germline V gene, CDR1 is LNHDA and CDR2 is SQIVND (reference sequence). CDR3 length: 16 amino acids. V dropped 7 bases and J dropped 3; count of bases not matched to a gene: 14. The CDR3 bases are TGTGCCAGTAACATCAACAGGGGTACAGTGCACACTGAAGCTTTCTTT. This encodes CASNINRGTVHTEAFF.

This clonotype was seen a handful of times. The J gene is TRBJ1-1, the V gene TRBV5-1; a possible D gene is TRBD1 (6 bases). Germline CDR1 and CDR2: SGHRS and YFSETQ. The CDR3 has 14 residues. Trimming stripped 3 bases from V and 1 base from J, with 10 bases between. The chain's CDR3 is CASSSQGSNTEAFF. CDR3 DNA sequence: TGCGCCAGCAGCTCGCAGGGGTCGAACACTGAAGCTTTCTTT.

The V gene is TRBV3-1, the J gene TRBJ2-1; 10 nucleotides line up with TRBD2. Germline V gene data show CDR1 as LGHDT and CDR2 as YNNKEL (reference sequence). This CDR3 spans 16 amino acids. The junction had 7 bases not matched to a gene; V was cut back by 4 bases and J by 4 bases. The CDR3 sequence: CASSPLSGRRYNEQFF. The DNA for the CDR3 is TGTGCCAGCAGCCCCCTTAGCGGGAGGCGTTACAATGAGCAGTTCTTC.

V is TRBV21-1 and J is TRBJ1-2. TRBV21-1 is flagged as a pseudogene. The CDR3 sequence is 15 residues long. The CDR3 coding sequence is TGTGCCAGCAGCGCAAGGACTCGACTTAACTATGGCTACACCTTC. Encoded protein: CASSARTRLNYGYTF.

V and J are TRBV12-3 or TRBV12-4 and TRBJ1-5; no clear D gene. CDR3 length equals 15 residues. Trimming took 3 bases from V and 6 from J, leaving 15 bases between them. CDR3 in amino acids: CASSLDPMGSQPQHF. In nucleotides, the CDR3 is TGTGCCAGCAGTTTGGACCCGATGGGCAGTCAGCCCCAGCATTTT.

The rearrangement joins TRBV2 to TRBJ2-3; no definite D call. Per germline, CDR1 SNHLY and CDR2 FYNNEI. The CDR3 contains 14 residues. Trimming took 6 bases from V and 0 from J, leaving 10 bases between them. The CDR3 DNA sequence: TGTGCCAGCAGCCTCGACGTTAGCACAGATACGCAGTATTTT. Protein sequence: CASSLDVSTDTQYF.

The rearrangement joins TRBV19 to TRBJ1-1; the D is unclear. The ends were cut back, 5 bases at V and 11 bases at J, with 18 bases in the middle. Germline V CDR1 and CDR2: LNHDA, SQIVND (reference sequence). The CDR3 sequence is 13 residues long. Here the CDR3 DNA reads TGTGCCAGTAGTTTGGGCCAGGCTAGTCAGGCTTTCTTT. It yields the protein CASSLGQASQAFF.

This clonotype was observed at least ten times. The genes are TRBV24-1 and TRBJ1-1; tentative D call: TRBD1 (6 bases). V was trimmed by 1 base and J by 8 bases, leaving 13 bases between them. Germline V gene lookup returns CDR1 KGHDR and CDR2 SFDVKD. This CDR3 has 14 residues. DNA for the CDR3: TGTGCCACCAGTGATTTCCCTACAGGGACCGAAGCTTTCTTT. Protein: CATSDFPTGTEAFF.

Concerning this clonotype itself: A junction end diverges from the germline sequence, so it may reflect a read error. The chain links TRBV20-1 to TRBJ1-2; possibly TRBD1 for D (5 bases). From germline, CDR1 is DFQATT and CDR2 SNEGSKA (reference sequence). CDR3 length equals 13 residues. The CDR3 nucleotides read TGCAGTACTAGAACCCCGGGACTCAGCCTCTACACCTTC. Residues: CSTRTPGLSLYTF.

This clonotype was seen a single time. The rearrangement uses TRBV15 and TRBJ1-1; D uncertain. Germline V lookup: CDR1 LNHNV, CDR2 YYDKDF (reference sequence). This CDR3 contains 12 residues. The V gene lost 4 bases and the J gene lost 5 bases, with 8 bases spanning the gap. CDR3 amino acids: CATSTGWTEAFF. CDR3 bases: TGTGCCACCAGCACTGGGTGGACTGAAGCTTTCTTT.

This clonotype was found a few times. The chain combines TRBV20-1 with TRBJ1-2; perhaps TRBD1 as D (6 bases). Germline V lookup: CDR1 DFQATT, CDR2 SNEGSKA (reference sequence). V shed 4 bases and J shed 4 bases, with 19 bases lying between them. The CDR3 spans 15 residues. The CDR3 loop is CSAIPQGKEGYGYTF. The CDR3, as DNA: TGCAGTGCTATACCTCAGGGGAAAGAGGGCTATGGCTACACCTTC.

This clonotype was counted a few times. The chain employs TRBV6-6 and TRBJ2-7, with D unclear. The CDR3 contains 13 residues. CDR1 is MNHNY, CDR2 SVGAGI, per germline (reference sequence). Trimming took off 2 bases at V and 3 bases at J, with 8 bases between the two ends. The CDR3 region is CASSYPDGYEQYF. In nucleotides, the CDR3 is TGTGCCAGCAGTTACCCGGACGGCTACGAGCAGTACTTC.

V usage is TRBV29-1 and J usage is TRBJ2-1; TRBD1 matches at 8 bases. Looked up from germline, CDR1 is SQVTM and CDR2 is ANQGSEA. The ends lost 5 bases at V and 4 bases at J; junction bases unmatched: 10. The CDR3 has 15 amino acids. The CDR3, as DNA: TGCAGCGTTCGAACGTCGACAGGGGAATACAATGAGCAGTTCTTC. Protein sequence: CSVRTSTGEYNEQFF.

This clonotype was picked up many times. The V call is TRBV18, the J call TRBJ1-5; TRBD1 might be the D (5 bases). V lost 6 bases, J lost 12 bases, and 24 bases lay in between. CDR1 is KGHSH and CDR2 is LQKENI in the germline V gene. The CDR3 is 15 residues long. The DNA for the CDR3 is TGTGCCAGCTCTGCCTCCGGGACCAAAACCTGGCGCCAGCATTTT. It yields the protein CASSASGTKTWRQHF. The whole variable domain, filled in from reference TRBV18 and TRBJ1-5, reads NAGVMQNPRHLVRRRGQEARLRCSPMKGHSHVYWYRQLPEEGLKFMVYLQKENIIDESGMPKERFSAEFPKEGPSILRIQQVVRGDSAAYFCASSASGTKTWRQHFGDGTRLSIL.

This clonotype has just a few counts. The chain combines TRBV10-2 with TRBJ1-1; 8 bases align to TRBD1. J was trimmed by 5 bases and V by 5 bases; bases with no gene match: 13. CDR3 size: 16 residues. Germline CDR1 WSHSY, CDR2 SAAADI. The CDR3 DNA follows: TGCGCCAGCAGTCCTGGACAGGGAAAAGGGGGAACTGAAGCTTTCTTT. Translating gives CASSPGQGKGGTEAFF.

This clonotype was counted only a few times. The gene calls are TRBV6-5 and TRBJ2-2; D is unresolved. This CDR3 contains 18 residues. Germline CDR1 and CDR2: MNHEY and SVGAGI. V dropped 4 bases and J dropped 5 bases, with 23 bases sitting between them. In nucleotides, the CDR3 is TGTGCCAGCAGTTCCCCTTCCGGGCGTCGATTAATAACCGGGGAGCTGTTTTTT. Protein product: CASSSPSGRRLITGELFF.

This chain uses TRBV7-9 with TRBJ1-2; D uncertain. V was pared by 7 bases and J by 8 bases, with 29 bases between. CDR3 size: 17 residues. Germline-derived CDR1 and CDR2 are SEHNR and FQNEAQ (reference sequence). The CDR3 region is CASNSILFGRTKRGYTF. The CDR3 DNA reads TGTGCCAGCAACTCGATCCTTTTCGGACGTACTAAGCGGGGCTACACCTTC.

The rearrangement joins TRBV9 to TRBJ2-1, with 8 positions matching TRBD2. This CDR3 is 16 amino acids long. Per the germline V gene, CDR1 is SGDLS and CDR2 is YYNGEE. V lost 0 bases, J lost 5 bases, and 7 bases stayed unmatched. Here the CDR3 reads CASSVGSGTSDNEQFF. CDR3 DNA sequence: TGTGCCAGCAGCGTAGGTTCCGGGACTAGTGACAATGAGCAGTTCTTC.

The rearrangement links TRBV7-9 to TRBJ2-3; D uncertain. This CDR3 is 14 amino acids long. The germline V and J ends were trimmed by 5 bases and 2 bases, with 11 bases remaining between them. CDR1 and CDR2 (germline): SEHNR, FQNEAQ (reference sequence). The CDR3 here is CASSRVYTTDTQYF. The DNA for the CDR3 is TGTGCCAGCAGCCGGGTATATACCACAGATACGCAGTATTTT. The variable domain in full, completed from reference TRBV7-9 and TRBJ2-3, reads DTGVSQNPRHKITKRGQNVTFRCDPISEHNRLYWYRQTLGQGPEFLTYFQNEAQLEKSRLLSDRFSAERPKGSFSTLEIQRTEQGDSAMYLCASSRVYTTDTQYFGPGTRLTVL.

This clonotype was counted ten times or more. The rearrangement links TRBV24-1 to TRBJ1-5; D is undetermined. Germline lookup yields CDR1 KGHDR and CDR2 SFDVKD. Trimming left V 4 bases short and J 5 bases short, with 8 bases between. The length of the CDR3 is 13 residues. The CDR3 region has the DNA TGTGCCACCAGTGAGCTGACCTATCAGCCCCAGCATTTT. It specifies CATSELTYQPQHF.

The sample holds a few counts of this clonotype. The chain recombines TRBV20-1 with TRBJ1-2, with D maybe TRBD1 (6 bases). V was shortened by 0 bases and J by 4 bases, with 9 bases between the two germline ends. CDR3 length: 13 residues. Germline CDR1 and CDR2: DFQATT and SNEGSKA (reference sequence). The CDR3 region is CSARDAGVYGYTF. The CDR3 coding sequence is TGCAGTGCTAGAGATGCAGGGGTCTATGGCTACACCTTC.

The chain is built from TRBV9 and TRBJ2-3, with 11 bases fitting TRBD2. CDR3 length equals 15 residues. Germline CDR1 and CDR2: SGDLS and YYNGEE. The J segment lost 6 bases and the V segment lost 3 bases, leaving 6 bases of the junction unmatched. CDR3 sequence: CASSDPTSGKDTQYF. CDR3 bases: TGTGCCAGCAGCGACCCGACTAGCGGGAAGGATACGCAGTATTTT.

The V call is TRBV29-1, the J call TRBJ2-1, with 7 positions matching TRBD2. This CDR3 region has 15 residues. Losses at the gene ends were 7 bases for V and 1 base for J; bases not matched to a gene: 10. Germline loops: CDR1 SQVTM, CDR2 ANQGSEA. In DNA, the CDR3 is TGCAGCGGCCTGGGTCTAGCGGATTCCTACAATGAGCAGTTCTTC. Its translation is CSGLGLADSYNEQFF.

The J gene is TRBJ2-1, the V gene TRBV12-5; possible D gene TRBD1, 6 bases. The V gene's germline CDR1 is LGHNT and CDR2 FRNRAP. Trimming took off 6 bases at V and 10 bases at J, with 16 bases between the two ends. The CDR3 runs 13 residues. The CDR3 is CASGQDRPHEQFF. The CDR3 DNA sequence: TGTGCTAGTGGCCAAGACAGGCCCCACGAGCAGTTCTTC.

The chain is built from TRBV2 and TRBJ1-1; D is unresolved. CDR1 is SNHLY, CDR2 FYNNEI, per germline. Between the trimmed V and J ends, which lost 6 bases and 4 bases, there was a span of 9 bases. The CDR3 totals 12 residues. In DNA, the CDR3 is TGTGCCAGCAGACGCAGAGCCACTGAAGCTTTCTTT. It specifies CASRRRATEAFF.

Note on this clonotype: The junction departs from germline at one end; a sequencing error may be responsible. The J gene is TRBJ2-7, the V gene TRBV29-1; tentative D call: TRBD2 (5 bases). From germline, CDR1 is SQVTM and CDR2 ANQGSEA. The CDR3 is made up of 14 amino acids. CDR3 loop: CIVEGLTISYEQYF. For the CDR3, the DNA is TGCATCGTTGAGGGCTTGACCATCTCCTACGAGCAGTACTTC.

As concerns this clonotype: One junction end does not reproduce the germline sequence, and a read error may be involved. Here the CDR3 reads CARSEMTDVNNIQYF. In nucleotides, the CDR3 is TGTGCCAGGAGCGAAATGACTGACGTCAATAACATTCAGTACTTC. V and J are TRBV30 and TRBJ2-4; D gene uncertain. Germline values: CDR1 GTSNPN, CDR2 SVGIG (reference sequence). CDR3 length: 15 amino acids.

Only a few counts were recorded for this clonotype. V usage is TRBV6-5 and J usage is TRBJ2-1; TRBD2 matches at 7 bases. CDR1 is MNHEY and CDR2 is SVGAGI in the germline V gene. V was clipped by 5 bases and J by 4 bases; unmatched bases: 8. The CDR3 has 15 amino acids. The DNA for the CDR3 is TGTGCCAGCAGTCGGACTAGAGGACGGTACAATGAGCAGTTCTTC. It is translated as CASSRTRGRYNEQFF.